These T cell receptor beta chains were read from a single sample in a study of shared clonotypes between healthy human individuals. Profiling relied on immunoSEQ multiplex PCR, and the TCRdb table lists in-frame clones only, not all of them. The data hold roughly 1,600,000 clones, with about 98.5% observed a single time. Sample: naive CD4+ T cells sorted from blood. These TCRs come from a man aged 25 to 40 in good health. Each CDR3 is given with its conserved first and last residue. The order of the fields is CDR3 protein, CDR3 DNA, J gene, V gene, D gene, CDR3 length. A D gene is named only where the DNA matches it firmly.

CDR3 protein: CASGQERGSYNEQFF
CDR3 DNA: TGTGCTAGTGGTCAGGAGAGAGGGTCCTACAATGAGCAGTTCTTC
J gene: TRBJ2-1
V gene: TRBV12-5
D gene: NA
CDR3 length: 15

CDR3 protein: CASSSPTPADTQYF
CDR3 DNA: TGCGCCAGCAGCTCCCCCACCCCGGCAGATACGCAGTATTTT
J gene: TRBJ2-3
V gene: TRBV5-1
D gene: NA
CDR3 length: 14

CDR3 protein: CASSLSADTQYF
CDR3 DNA: TGTGCCAGCAGCCTTAGCGCAGATACGCAGTATTTT
J gene: TRBJ2-3
V gene: TRBV7-9
D gene: NA
CDR3 length: 12

CDR3 protein: CAINGAGDLDTQYF
CDR3 DNA: TGTGCCATCAATGGGGCAGGAGATCTGGATACGCAGTATTTT
J gene: TRBJ2-3
V gene: TRBV10-3
D gene: NA
CDR3 length: 14

CDR3 protein: CASSSTSTGFVNQPQHF
CDR3 DNA: TGTGCCAGCAGCTCCACAAGTACAGGGTTCGTCAATCAGCCCCAGCATTTT
J gene: TRBJ1-5
V gene: TRBV7-2
D gene: NA
CDR3 length: 17

CDR3 protein: CATSRGDTGANVLTF
CDR3 DNA: TGTGCCACCAGCAGAGGGGACACTGGGGCCAACGTCCTGACTTTC
J gene: TRBJ2-6
V gene: TRBV15
D gene: NA
CDR3 length: 15

CDR3 protein: CASSLPDRNNQPQHF
CDR3 DNA: TGTGCCAGCAGTTTACCCGACAGGAATAATCAGCCCCAGCATTTT
J gene: TRBJ1-5
V gene: TRBV28
D gene: NA
CDR3 length: 15

CDR3 protein: CASSLRQGYTGELFF
CDR3 DNA: TGTGCCAGCAGCTTAAGGCAGGGTTACACCGGGGAGCTGTTTTTT
J gene: TRBJ2-2
V gene: TRBV7-3
D gene: NA
CDR3 length: 15

CDR3 protein: CASSYSSGNTIYF
CDR3 DNA: TGTGCCAGCAGTTACTCGTCTGGAAACACCATATATTTT
J gene: TRBJ1-3
V gene: TRBV6-5
D gene: NA
CDR3 length: 13

CDR3 protein: CASSLLAGVHEQYF
CDR3 DNA: TGTGCCAGCAGTTTACTAGCGGGCGTCCACGAGCAGTACTTC
J gene: TRBJ2-7
V gene: TRBV27
D gene: TRBD2
CDR3 length: 14

CDR3 protein: CASSPKVTSRNEKLFF
CDR3 DNA: TGTGCCAGCTCACCCAAAGTGACATCTCGTAATGAAAAACTGTTTTTT
J gene: TRBJ1-4
V gene: TRBV18
D gene: NA
CDR3 length: 16

CDR3 protein: CASSLDGDRSYEQYF
CDR3 DNA: TGTGCCAGCAGCTTGGACGGGGATCGCTCCTACGAGCAGTACTTC
J gene: TRBJ2-7
V gene: TRBV5-4
D gene: NA
CDR3 length: 15

CDR3 protein: CASSPPGGLSSYEQYF
CDR3 DNA: TGTGCCAGCTCACCACCGGGGGGCCTCAGCTCCTACGAGCAGTACTTC
J gene: TRBJ2-7
V gene: TRBV18
D gene: NA
CDR3 length: 16

CDR3 protein: CASSSGTHYNEQFF
CDR3 DNA: TGTGCCAGCAGCTCCGGGACTCACTACAATGAGCAGTTCTTC
J gene: TRBJ2-1
V gene: TRBV7-8
D gene: NA
CDR3 length: 14

CDR3 protein: CASSLSSSSYNEQFF
CDR3 DNA: TGCGCCAGCAGCTTGTCCTCGAGCTCCTACAATGAGCAGTTCTTC
J gene: TRBJ2-1
V gene: TRBV5-1
D gene: NA
CDR3 length: 15

CDR3 protein: CASTDLGQGDTEAFF
CDR3 DNA: TGTGCCAGCACCGACCTGGGACAGGGAGACACTGAAGCTTTCTTT
J gene: TRBJ1-1
V gene: TRBV6-6
D gene: TRBD1
CDR3 length: 15

CDR3 protein: CASRLTGLVADTQYF
CDR3 DNA: TGTGCCAGCAGGTTAACGGGACTAGTGGCAGATACGCAGTATTTT
J gene: TRBJ2-3
V gene: TRBV5-5
D gene: TRBD2
CDR3 length: 15

CDR3 protein: CASSKQATYEQYF
CDR3 DNA: TGTGCCAGCTCAAAACAGGCCACCTACGAGCAGTACTTC
J gene: TRBJ2-7
V gene: TRBV28
D gene: NA
CDR3 length: 13

CDR3 protein: CATSRDIPSLLGGGSYNEQFF
CDR3 DNA: TGTGCCACCAGCAGAGATATCCCCTCACTATTGGGTGGCGGGAGTTACAATGAGCAGTTCTTC
J gene: TRBJ2-1
V gene: TRBV15
D gene: TRBD2
CDR3 length: 21

CDR3 protein: CASSPPTSGRVYNEQFF
CDR3 DNA: TGTGCCAGCTCACCCCCAACTAGCGGGAGGGTGTACAATGAGCAGTTCTTC
J gene: TRBJ2-1
V gene: TRBV18
D gene: TRBD2
CDR3 length: 17

CDR3 protein: CSVEEGTDTQYF
CDR3 DNA: TGCAGCGTTGAGGAAGGAACAGATACGCAGTATTTT
J gene: TRBJ2-3
V gene: TRBV29-1
D gene: NA
CDR3 length: 12

CDR3 protein: CASSLARTFSSYEQYF
CDR3 DNA: TGCGCCAGCAGCTTGGCCCGGACGTTCAGCTCCTACGAGCAGTACTTC
J gene: TRBJ2-7
V gene: TRBV5-1
D gene: NA
CDR3 length: 16